This T cell receptor beta chain was captured by sequencing in a study of shared clonotypes between healthy human individuals. CDR3 length equals 15 residues. V lost 4 bases, J lost 10 bases, and 13 bases stayed unmatched. Germline V lookup: CDR1 MNHEY, CDR2 SMNVEV (reference sequence). Naive CD8 cells lacked CD45RO and underwent positive selection for CCR7, leaving out terminally differentiated effector memory CD45RA+ cells. The assay was immunoSEQ multiplex PCR, and TCRdb's table has in-frame clones only and misses some. The sample has about 2 million clones; about 95% are singletons. Sequences were obtained from naive CD8+ T cells sorted from blood. This receptor was taken from a young man in good health. The chain joins TRBV27 to TRBJ2-1; 7 bases are a match to TRBD2. The DNA for the CDR3 is TGTGCCAGCAGTTCGACTAGCTCCTCAACTGGGGAGCAGTTCTTC. Encoded protein: CASSSTSSSTGEQFF.